This entry describes one T cell receptor beta chain. Sequencing was performed with immunoSEQ multiplex PCR; in TCRdb, only in-frame clones are kept and a portion is missing. The sample lists around 150,000 clones, approximately 81% occurring once. This specimen belongs to a study of blood T cell repertoires in COVID-19. Study context: Material from acute and convalescent COVID-19 was sourced from the United States, Italy and Spain. T cells, B-cell-depleted T cells, or PBMCs provided the cDNA or gDNA that served as material.

V lost 3 bases, J lost 0 bases, and 6 bases lay in between. Germline values: CDR1 SGHNT, CDR2 YENEEA. The CDR3 is 13 residues long. The clonotype was recovered from a woman in her sixties or seventies with active or convalescent COVID-19. The sequenced material came from peripheral blood. V is TRBV11-3 and J is TRBJ2-7; D is ambiguous. CDR3 sequence reads: CASSLGYSYEQYF. The CDR3 DNA reads TGTGCCAGCAGCTTGGGCTACTCCTACGAGCAGTACTTC.